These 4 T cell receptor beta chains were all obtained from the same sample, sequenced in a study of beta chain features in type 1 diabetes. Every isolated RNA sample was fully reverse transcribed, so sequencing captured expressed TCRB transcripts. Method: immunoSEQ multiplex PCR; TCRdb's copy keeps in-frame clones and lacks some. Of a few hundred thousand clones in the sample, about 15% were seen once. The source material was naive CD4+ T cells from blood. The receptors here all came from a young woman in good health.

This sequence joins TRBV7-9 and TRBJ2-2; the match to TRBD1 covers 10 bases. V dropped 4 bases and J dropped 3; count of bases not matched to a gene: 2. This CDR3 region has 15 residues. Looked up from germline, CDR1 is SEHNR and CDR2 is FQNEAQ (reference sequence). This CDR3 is CASSSDRGHTGELFF. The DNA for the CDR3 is TGTGCCAGCAGCTCCGACAGGGGGCACACCGGGGAGCTGTTTTTT.

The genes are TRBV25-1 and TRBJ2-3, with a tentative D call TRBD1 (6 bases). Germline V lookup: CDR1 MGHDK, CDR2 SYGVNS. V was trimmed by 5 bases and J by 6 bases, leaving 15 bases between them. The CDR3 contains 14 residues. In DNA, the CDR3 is TGTGCCAGCAGTTCAAGGGGGTGGTCGGATACGCAGTATTTT. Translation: CASSSRGWSDTQYF.

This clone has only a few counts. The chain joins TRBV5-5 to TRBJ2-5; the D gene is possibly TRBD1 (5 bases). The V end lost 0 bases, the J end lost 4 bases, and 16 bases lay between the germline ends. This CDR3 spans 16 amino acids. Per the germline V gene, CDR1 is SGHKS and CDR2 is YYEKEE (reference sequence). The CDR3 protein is CASSLASTSGRETQYF. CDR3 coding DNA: TGTGCCAGCAGCTTGGCCAGCACCTCAGGGCGAGAGACCCAGTACTTC.

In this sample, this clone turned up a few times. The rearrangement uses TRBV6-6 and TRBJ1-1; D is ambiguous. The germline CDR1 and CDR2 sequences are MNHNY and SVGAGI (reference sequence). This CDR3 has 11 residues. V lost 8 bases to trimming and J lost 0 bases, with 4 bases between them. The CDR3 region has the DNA TGTGCCAGCTCAATGAACACTGAAGCTTTCTTT. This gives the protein CASSMNTEAFF.